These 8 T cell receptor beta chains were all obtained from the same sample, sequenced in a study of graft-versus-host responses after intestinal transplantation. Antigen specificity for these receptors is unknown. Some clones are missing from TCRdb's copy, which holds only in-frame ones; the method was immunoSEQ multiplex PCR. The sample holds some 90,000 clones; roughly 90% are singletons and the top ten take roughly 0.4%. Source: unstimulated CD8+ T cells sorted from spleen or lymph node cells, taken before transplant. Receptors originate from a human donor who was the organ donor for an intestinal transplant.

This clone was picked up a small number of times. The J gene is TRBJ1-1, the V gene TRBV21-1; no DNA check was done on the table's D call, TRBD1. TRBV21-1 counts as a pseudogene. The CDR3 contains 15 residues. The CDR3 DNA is TGTGCCAGCAGCTCCTACTCCAACAACAGGGGGCTGGCTTTCTTT. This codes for CASSSYSNNRGLAFF.

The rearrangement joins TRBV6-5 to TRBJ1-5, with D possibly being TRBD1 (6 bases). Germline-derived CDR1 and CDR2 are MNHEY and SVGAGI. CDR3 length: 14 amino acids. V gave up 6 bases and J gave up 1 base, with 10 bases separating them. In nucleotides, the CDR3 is TGTGCCAGCAGGAATGGACAGAGCAATCAGCCCCAGCATTTT. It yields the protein CASRNGQSNQPQHF.

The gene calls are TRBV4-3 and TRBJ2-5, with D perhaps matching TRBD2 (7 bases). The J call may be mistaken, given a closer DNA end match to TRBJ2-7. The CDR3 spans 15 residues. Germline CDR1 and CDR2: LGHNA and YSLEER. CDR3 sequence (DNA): TGCGCCAGCAGCCAAGTGGCGGGGGCCGGGTACGAGCAGTACTTC. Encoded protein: CASSQVAGAGYEQYF.

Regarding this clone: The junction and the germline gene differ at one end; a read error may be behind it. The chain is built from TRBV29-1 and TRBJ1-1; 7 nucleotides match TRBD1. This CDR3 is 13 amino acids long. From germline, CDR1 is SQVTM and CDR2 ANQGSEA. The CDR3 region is CSVEGTEYDEAFF. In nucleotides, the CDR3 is TGCAGCGTGGAAGGGACAGAATACGATGAAGCTTTCTTT.

This CDR3 reads CASSEVWGGFYNEQFF. The CDR3 bases are TGTGCCAGCAGTGAAGTGTGGGGGGGGTTCTACAATGAGCAGTTCTTC. This sequence joins TRBV2 and TRBJ2-1; TRBD2 matches at 7 bases. The germline V gene has CDR1 SNHLY and CDR2 FYNNEI. CDR3 length: 16 residues. Trimming removed 1 base from V and 3 bases from J; junction bases left unmatched: 6.

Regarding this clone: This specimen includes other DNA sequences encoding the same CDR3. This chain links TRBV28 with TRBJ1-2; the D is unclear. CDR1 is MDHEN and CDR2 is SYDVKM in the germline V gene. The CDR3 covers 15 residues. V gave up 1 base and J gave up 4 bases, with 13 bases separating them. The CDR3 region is CASSLLLELSYGYTF. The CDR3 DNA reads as TGTGCCAGCAGTTTATTGCTAGAGCTGAGCTATGGCTACACCTTC.

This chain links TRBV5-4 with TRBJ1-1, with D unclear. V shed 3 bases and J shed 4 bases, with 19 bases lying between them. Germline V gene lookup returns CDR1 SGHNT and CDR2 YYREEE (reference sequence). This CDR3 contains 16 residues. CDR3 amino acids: CASSSLPGREGTEAFF. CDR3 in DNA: TGTGCCAGCAGCTCTCTACCGGGGAGGGAGGGCACTGAAGCTTTCTTT.

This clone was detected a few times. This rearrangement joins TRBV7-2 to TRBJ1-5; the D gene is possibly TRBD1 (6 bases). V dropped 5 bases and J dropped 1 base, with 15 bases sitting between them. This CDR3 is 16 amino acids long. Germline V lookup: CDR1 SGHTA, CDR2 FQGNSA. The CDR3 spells CASSPTQGGSNQPQHF. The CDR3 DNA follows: TGTGCCAGCAGCCCAACACAGGGTGGGAGCAATCAGCCCCAGCATTTT.